This T cell receptor (beta chain) derives from a study of blood T cell repertoires in COVID-19 (dated by TCRdb to 2018 to 2021). Turning to the overall study: Samples covering the acute and convalescent phases of COVID-19 were provided by collaborators in the United States, Italy and Spain. The prospective study material was composed of cDNA or gDNA derived from T cells, B-cell-depleted T cells, or PBMCs. Subjects who had been exposed to COVID-19, were actively infected with it, or had recovered from it provided the deeply sampled blood TCRbeta repertoires that made up the dataset. HLA class I and class II types, where available, came from metadata supplied by the sample provider rather than from assay-based typing. Sample metadata almost always included a de-identified subject ID, COVID-19 status, age in years and sex. The repertoires were released in a freely available public database intended as a resource for research on the immune response to SARS-CoV-2. Samples were obtained from the ongoing ImmuneRACE study (first 160 participants) and from 1,000 to 1,500 subjects provided by 6 global collaborators.

Reading the germline V gene (reference sequence) gives CDR1 LGHDT and CDR2 YNNKEL. The CDR3, cysteine through phenylalanine, is 12 amino acids long. Kept here is only the CDR3 DNA, which spans 36 bases and is read in frame from base 1. Enrolling through a virtual design, the prospective study's participants ranged in age from roughly 18 to 95 years and lived across 20 to 25 United States geographic areas. In the prospective study, participants were assigned to cohorts based on the clinical history participants reported in a screening survey and a study questionnaire. ImmuneRACE Cohort 3 recovered participants were defined by two consecutive negative NP/OP PCR tests, healthcare professional clearance, or symptom resolution. Each participant in the prospective study had whole blood, serum and a nasopharyngeal or oropharyngeal swab collected by mobile phlebotomists. Prospective study participants could optionally give additional blood draws and questionnaires over an approximately two-month period. Before DNA extraction, prospective study blood samples were shipped either frozen or at room temperature.

Results and caveats for the whole study, not just this receptor: The amount of clinical and demographic metadata varied by source and participant and was provided uncurated.

Regarding this clone: The specificity of this receptor is unknown. No much larger clone exists at a distance of one base, and base qualities are not known.

TCRbeta CDR3 regions were amplified from genomic DNA using the immunoSEQ Assay, a bias-controlled multiplex PCR. Per the original workflow: The number of nucleated cells in each sample was estimated from the amplification of reference gene primers within the assay. Sequence reads were collapsed and filtered to measure the absolute abundance of every unique TCRbeta CDR3 rearrangement. Productive Simpson clonality was computed per sample as the square root of Simpson's diversity index over productive rearrangements. TCRdb took this table from immuneACCESS and kept in-frame rearrangements with V and J called. Such tables lack part of the clones; where checked against another copy, unresolved V genes explain under half of the gap, and the rest is unexplained. V, J and clone size reflect that table, while D and trimming were determined from the DNA. The sample table shows some 200,000 clones, and less than 90% are seen once. Jointly, the top ten make up just over 2.5% of the sample.

This receptor chain uses TRBV3-1 (or the pseudogene TRBV3-2) and TRBJ2-1; the best D guess is TRBD2, with 7 bases matching. Sequenced material: PBMCs or T cells enriched from blood (not recorded which). The source is a young woman who had recovered from COVID-19. The sequence in DNA is TGTGCTAGAGGGGGGGGTATCAATGAGCAGTTCTTC. Translated, it reads CARGGGINEQFF.